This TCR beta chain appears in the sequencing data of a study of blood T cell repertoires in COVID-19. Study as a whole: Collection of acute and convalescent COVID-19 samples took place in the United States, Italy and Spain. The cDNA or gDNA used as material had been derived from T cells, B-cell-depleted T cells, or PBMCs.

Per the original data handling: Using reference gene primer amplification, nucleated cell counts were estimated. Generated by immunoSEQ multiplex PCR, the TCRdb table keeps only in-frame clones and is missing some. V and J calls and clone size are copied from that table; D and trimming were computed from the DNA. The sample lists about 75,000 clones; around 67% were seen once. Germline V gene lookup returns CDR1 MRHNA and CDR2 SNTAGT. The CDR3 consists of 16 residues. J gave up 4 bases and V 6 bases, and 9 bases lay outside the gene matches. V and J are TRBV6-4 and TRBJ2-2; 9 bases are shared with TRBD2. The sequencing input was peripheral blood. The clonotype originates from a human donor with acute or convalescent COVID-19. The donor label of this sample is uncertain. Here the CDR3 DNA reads TGTGCCAGCAGGAGGGCAGCGGGGGGCTTCACCGGGGAGCTGTTTTTT. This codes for CASRRAAGGFTGELFF.